One and the same sample provided the 28 T cell receptor beta chains below, sequenced in a study of OX40 agonist ivuxolimab in advanced cancers. The library relied on the immunoSEQ multiplex PCR assay. TCRdb's version of the immuneACCESS table is confined to in-frame rearrangements and falls short of the full clone set. An unresolved V gene accounts for under half of the shortfall where checked; the remainder is of unknown origin. Recorded for this sample are 65,000 to 90,000 clones; over 75% of them occurred a single time. The ten largest clones capture about 2.3% of the sample. Sequencing was performed on CD4+ or CD8+ T cells sorted from blood, taken in a trial of the OX40 agonist ivuxolimab. These receptors were collected from an adult with an advanced solid tumor such as melanoma, head and neck, liver or kidney cancer.

The chain has TRBV6-4 and TRBJ1-1, with D unresolved. Looked up from germline, CDR1 is MRHNA and CDR2 is SNTAGT. Trimming took off 7 bases at V and 3 bases at J, with 12 bases between the two ends. The CDR3 has 13 amino acids. The CDR3 here is CASNGIWDTEAFF. The CDR3 DNA sequence: TGTGCCAGCAATGGGATTTGGGACACTGAAGCTTTCTTT.

J is TRBJ1-4 and V is TRBV5-5; TRBD1 matches at 7 bases. J gave up 5 bases and V 2 bases, and 3 bases lay outside the gene matches. CDR1 and CDR2 (germline): SGHKS, YYEKEE (reference sequence). CDR3 length: 14 amino acids. The CDR3 spells CASSLRQGNEKLFF. The CDR3 coding sequence is TGTGCCAGCAGCTTAAGACAGGGCAATGAAAAACTGTTTTTT.

The chain joins TRBV30 to TRBJ2-3; 9 bases fit TRBD2. CDR3 length: 13 residues. Germline values: CDR1 GTSNPN, CDR2 SVGIG (reference sequence). With V trimmed by 1 base and J by 9 bases, 5 bases remained unmatched. CDR3 residues: CAWSEGGRGTQYF. For the CDR3, the DNA is TGTGCCTGGAGTGAGGGCGGGAGGGGAACGCAGTATTTT.

Written as DNA, the CDR3 is TGTGCCAGTAGTATTTCCGAGAACACCGGGGAGCTGTTTTTT. Its protein is CASSISENTGELFF. The rearrangement links TRBV19 to TRBJ2-2; no clear D gene. Germline CDR1 and CDR2: LNHDA and SQIVND (reference sequence). Trimming shortened V by 3 bases and J by 1 base, and 6 bases separated the two germline ends. The CDR3 totals 14 residues. Using reference TRBV19 and TRBJ2-2 for the parts outside the CDR3, the full variable domain is DGGITQSPKYLFRKEGQNVTLSCEQNLNHDAMYWYRQDPGQGLRLIYYSQIVNDFQKGDIAEGYSVSREKKESFPLTVTSAQKNPTAFYLCASSISENTGELFFGEGSRLTVL.

This chain uses TRBV6-5 with TRBJ2-7, with D perhaps TRBD1 (6 bases). The germline V gene has CDR1 MNHEY and CDR2 SVGAGI. Trimming cost V 0 bases and J 3 bases, with 12 bases left between them. The CDR3 is 15 amino acids. The DNA for the CDR3 is TGTGCCAGCAGTTACTCCGGGACACCAAGCTACGAGCAGTACTTC. Residues: CASSYSGTPSYEQYF.

J is TRBJ2-1 and V is TRBV6-5; D is unresolved. Germline loops: CDR1 MNHEY, CDR2 SVGAGI. CDR3 length: 13 amino acids. V lost 7 bases, J lost 3 bases, and 10 bases lay in between. Here the CDR3 DNA reads TGTGCCAGCAAGGGTGTCATCTACAATGAGCAGTTCTTC. Encoded protein: CASKGVIYNEQFF.

This clone has just a few counts. The chain is built from TRBV5-1 and TRBJ2-7; the D gene is possibly TRBD2 (5 bases). CDR3 length: 14 amino acids. Trimming took off 0 bases at V and 7 bases at J, with 14 bases between the two ends. The germline V gene encodes CDR1 SGHRS and CDR2 YFSETQ. The CDR3 protein is CASSLGAETGEQYF. DNA for the CDR3: TGCGCCAGCAGCTTGGGGGCGGAAACGGGGGAGCAGTACTTC.

V gene TRBV6-6 combines with J gene TRBJ2-5; D may be TRBD2 (5 bases). Germline lookup yields CDR1 MNHNY and CDR2 SVGAGI (reference sequence). Trimming shortened V by 6 bases and J by 2 bases, and 13 bases separated the two germline ends. The CDR3 runs 14 residues. The CDR3 DNA reads TGTGCCAGCAGCCTCAGCGGAGCACAAGAGACCCAGTACTTC. Translated, it gives CASSLSGAQETQYF.

V usage is TRBV5-1 and J usage is TRBJ2-3; TRBD2 might be the D (5 bases). Trimming left V 1 base short and J 0 bases short, with 12 bases between. The CDR3 runs 16 residues. The V gene's germline CDR1 is SGHRS and CDR2 YFSETQ. The CDR3 DNA reads as TGCGCCAGCAGCTTGACCAAGCGGATTAGCACAGATACGCAGTATTTT. It translates to CASSLTKRISTDTQYF.

The chain has TRBV6-5 and TRBJ2-3; D unclear. V lost 4 bases and J 0 bases, leaving 11 bases between the germline ends. The CDR3 has 15 residues. In germline, CDR1 is MNHEY, CDR2 SVGAGI. The CDR3 protein is CASSLDPTSTDTQYF. CDR3 nucleotide sequence: TGTGCCAGCAGTTTGGACCCTACCAGCACAGATACGCAGTATTTT.

The chain links TRBV28 to TRBJ2-7; D tentatively reads TRBD1 or TRBD2 (5 bases each). The CDR3 is made up of 13 amino acids. Trimming shortened V by 8 bases and J by 7 bases, and 18 bases separated the two germline ends. Looked up from germline, CDR1 is MDHEN and CDR2 is SYDVKM. In DNA, the CDR3 is TGTGCCAGCTACACCGGGACCCTGGGGGAGCAGTACTTC. Its protein product is CASYTGTLGEQYF.

The DNA for the CDR3 is TGTGCCAGCAGTCCGGGACATATGAACACCGGGGAGCTGTTTTTT. Its protein is CASSPGHMNTGELFF. The chain recombines TRBV28 with TRBJ2-2; possible D gene TRBD1, 6 bases. Trimming took off 5 bases at V and 1 base at J, with 11 bases between the two ends. Germline loops: CDR1 MDHEN, CDR2 SYDVKM. CDR3 length: 15 amino acids.

The chain employs TRBV5-4 and TRBJ2-3; D not certain. The CDR3 has 14 residues. V was trimmed by 0 bases and J by 3 bases, leaving 8 bases between them. CDR1 is SGHNT and CDR2 is YYREEE in the germline V gene (reference sequence). For the CDR3, the DNA is TGTGCCAGCAGCTTGGATTGGCGGACAGATACGCAGTATTTT. It encodes CASSLDWRTDTQYF.

The chain carries TRBV5-6 and TRBJ2-7, with no clear D. CDR3 length: 14 residues. V gave up 4 bases and J gave up 4 bases, with 15 bases separating them. CDR1 is SGHDT, CDR2 YYEEEE, per germline. The DNA of the CDR3 is TGTGCCAGCAGCGCTTCTAGGCCTAGTTACGAGCAGTACTTC. Its translation: CASSASRPSYEQYF.

Notes on this clone: Other DNA sequences in this sample translate to the same CDR3. This chain connects TRBV6-1 to TRBJ2-7, with 10 bases fitting TRBD2. The CDR3 extends over 14 amino acids. Germline V gives CDR1 MNHNS, CDR2 SASEGT. V dropped 4 bases and J dropped 2; count of bases not matched to a gene: 2. In DNA form, the CDR3 reads TGTGCCAGCAGTGGGACTAGCGGACCCTACGAGCAGTACTTC. Its translation: CASSGTSGPYEQYF.

This chain uses TRBV5-6 with TRBJ2-4; D is uncertain. This CDR3 region has 11 residues. The ends were cut back, 3 bases at V and 8 bases at J, with 6 bases in the middle. Germline CDR1 and CDR2: SGHDT and YYEEEE. The chain's CDR3 is CASSYSDIQYF. CDR3 nucleotide sequence: TGTGCCAGCAGCTATTCAGACATTCAGTACTTC.

In the case of this clone: Compared with germline, one end of the junction differs, possibly owing to a read error. The V and J genes are TRBV28 and TRBJ1-2, with a tentative D call TRBD1 (5 bases). This CDR3 comprises 11 residues. Germline loops: CDR1 MDHEN, CDR2 SYDVKM. The CDR3 DNA is TGTGCCAGCACCACCGGACATCGGGGAGAATTC. Its translation is CASTTGHRGEF.

This chain uses TRBV30 with TRBJ2-7; D might be TRBD1 or TRBD2, each matching 6 bases. CDR3 length: 14 residues. V was pared by 0 bases and J by 0 bases, with 9 bases between. Germline assignment: CDR1 GTSNPN and CDR2 SVGIG (reference sequence). In DNA, the CDR3 is TGTGCCTGGAGTGTACCGGGGGCCTCCTACGAGCAGTACTTC. Translation: CAWSVPGASYEQYF.

The chain combines TRBV19 with TRBJ1-1; no firm D call. The V gene's germline CDR1 is LNHDA and CDR2 SQIVND (reference sequence). V was trimmed by 6 bases and J by 1 base, leaving 15 bases between them. This CDR3 comprises 15 residues. The CDR3 loop is CASSAPPTRNTEAFF. The CDR3 nucleotides read TGTGCCAGTAGCGCCCCACCAACACGGAACACTGAAGCTTTCTTT.

DNA of the CDR3: TGTGCCAGCAGCTTCGACAGGGGACGTGATGGCTACACCTTC. Protein: CASSFDRGRDGYTF. The chain carries TRBV5-5 and TRBJ1-2, with 8 bases lining up with TRBD1. This CDR3 spans 14 amino acids. Germline V lookup: CDR1 SGHKS, CDR2 YYEKEE (reference sequence). The V segment lost 2 bases and the J segment 6 bases; nucleotides outside the gene matches: 6.

The chain carries TRBV4-2 and TRBJ1-2; D unresolved. V lost 6 bases and J lost 5, with 13 bases in between. The CDR3 is 13 amino acids. Germline lookup yields CDR1 LGHNA and CDR2 YNFKEQ. CDR3 residues: CASSQVGRYGYTF. CDR3 sequence (DNA): TGTGCCAGCAGTCAGGTGGGGAGGTATGGCTACACCTTC.

The J gene is TRBJ2-2, the V gene TRBV10-1; D possibly uses TRBD1 or TRBD2 (6 bases each). With 0 bases removed from V and 0 bases from J, the gap between germline ends came to 11 bases. This CDR3 has 17 residues. Germline values: CDR1 WNHNN, CDR2 SYGVQD (reference sequence). CDR3 in DNA: TGCGCCAGCAGTGAGTCAGGGGGGATAGCGAACACCGGGGAGCTGTTTTTT. Translation: CASSESGGIANTGELFF.

This clone has a single count. The chain recombines TRBV2 with TRBJ2-3; TRBD2 matches 10 bases. In germline, CDR1 is SNHLY, CDR2 FYNNEI. The junction had 1 base not matched to a gene; V was cut back by 3 bases and J by 1 base. The CDR3 contains 15 residues. The CDR3: CASSDSGRGTDTQYF. CDR3 coding DNA: TGTGCCAGCAGTGACAGCGGGAGGGGCACAGATACGCAGTATTTT.

J is TRBJ2-5 and V is TRBV9; D may match TRBD1 or TRBD2 (5 bases each). Germline CDR1 reads SGDLS; CDR2 reads YYNGEE. This CDR3 has 14 residues. V dropped 2 bases and J dropped 2 bases, with 10 bases sitting between them. The CDR3 bases are TGTGCCAGCAGCGTTTCGGGACGGCAAGAGACCCAGTACTTC. Amino acids: CASSVSGRQETQYF.

The CDR3 DNA is TGTGCCAGCAGCTTGGGGACAGGGGCGGGCTATGGCTACACCTTC. Amino acid sequence: CASSLGTGAGYGYTF. The chain carries TRBV5-6 and TRBJ1-2, with 9 bases lining up with TRBD1. CDR1 and CDR2 from the germline V gene are SGHDT and YYEEEE. The J segment lost 4 bases and the V segment lost 0 bases, leaving 4 bases of the junction unmatched. The CDR3 runs 15 residues.

This chain links TRBV5-4 with TRBJ2-3; D perhaps matches TRBD1 (6 bases). The germline CDR1 and CDR2 sequences are SGHNT and YYREEE (reference sequence). The V end lost 2 bases, the J end lost 1 base, and 8 bases lay between the germline ends. The CDR3 covers 14 residues. The CDR3 spells CASSLQGRTDTQYF. The CDR3 DNA sequence: TGTGCCAGCAGCTTACAGGGCCGCACAGATACGCAGTATTTT.

This clone came up a few times. The genes are TRBV28 and TRBJ2-3; weak D call: TRBD1 (6 bases). The V end was cut by 5 bases, the J end by 0 bases, with 12 bases between. The CDR3 covers 15 residues. Germline V gene sequence: CDR1 MDHEN, CDR2 SYDVKM. The CDR3 DNA sequence: TGTGCCAGCAGTCGACAGGTCCCTAGCACAGATACGCAGTATTTT. Its protein is CASSRQVPSTDTQYF.

The CDR3 DNA sequence: TGTGCCAGCAGCCAAGGGGGACGAAACATGAACACTGAAGCTTTCTTT. It encodes CASSQGGRNMNTEAFF. The chain carries TRBV4-2 and TRBJ1-1; a possible D gene is TRBD1 (5 bases). This CDR3 spans 16 amino acids. Germline V gene data show CDR1 as LGHNA and CDR2 as YNFKEQ. Trimming left V 1 base short and J 0 bases short, with 12 bases between.